Listed below are T cell receptor beta chains from one sample, sequenced in a study of T cells in Graves' hyperthyroidism and ophthalmopathy. TCRdb re-derived calls from the multiplex PCR reads in MiXCR, one entry per CDR3 protein. The sample gives over 450,000 distinct CDR3 sequences, about 15% of which show up once; roughly 15% is in the top ten. Sample: blood. These receptors came from a woman under 30 with Graves' ophthalmopathy. Each CDR3 is given with its conserved first and last residue. D genes are given only for firm matches. Not every row has a clone size; where given, it reads once, few, many or a size class.

j_call clone_size v_call d_call cdr3_nt cdr3_aa
TRBJ2-5 few TRBV5-5 TRBD2 TGTGCCAGCAGCTTGGGAGCCTCCGGGAGGGGCGGCTCGGAGACCCAGTACTTC CASSLGASGRGGSETQYF
TRBJ2-1 . TRBV6-2/TRBV6-3 . TGTGCCAGCAGTTATGTGGTCTCCTACAATGAGCAGTTCTTC CASSYVVSYNEQFF
TRBJ1-4 . TRBV28 TRBD1 TGTGCCAGCAAGCCGCCGGGACAGAGTAATGAAAAACTGTTTTTT CASKPPGQSNEKLFF
TRBJ2-3 few TRBV4-2 TRBD2 TGTGCCAGCAGTCAACTAGCGGGGTACACAGATACGCAGTATTTT CASSQLAGYTDTQYF
TRBJ2-1 many TRBV11-2 . TGTGCCAGCAGCTTAGACCCGGCCTCCTACAATGAGCAGTTCTTC CASSLDPASYNEQFF
TRBJ2-1 . TRBV28 TRBD2 TGTGCCAGCAGTTTAGCGGGGGGGTCCGTCGATGAGCAGTTCTTC CASSLAGGSVDEQFF
TRBJ1-2 . TRBV10-3 TRBD1 TGTGCCATCAGTGAGTCCCCGACAGGGGAGGTCTATGGCTACACCTTC CAISESPTGEVYGYTF
TRBJ1-1 many TRBV6-1 . TGTGCCGCGGGGGGGCTAAATGCTGAAGCTTTCTTT CAAGGLNAEAFF
TRBJ2-2 . TRBV7-3 TRBD1 TGTGCCAGCAGCCAAACGACAGGGGGTATCGCCGGGGAGCTGTTTTTT CASSQTTGGIAGELFF
TRBJ1-2 few TRBV5-1 . TGCGCCAGCAGCGACCATGGACTGGACTATGGCTACACCTTC CASSDHGLDYGYTF
TRBJ2-7 many TRBV11-2 . TGTGCCAGCAGCCGTCCGGGGCTTTTACCCTACGAGCAGTACTTC CASSRPGLLPYEQYF
TRBJ2-5 once TRBV7-6 . TGCGCCAGCCGAAAGGAAGGGCCCGGGGAGACCCAGTACTTC CASRKEGPGETQYF
TRBJ1-1 many TRBV7-2 TRBD1 TGTGCCAGCAGCGTAGAGACAGGGCAAGGGTCGTACACTGAAGCTTTCTTT CASSVETGQGSYTEAFF
TRBJ1-6 few TRBV5-1 . TGCGCCAGCAGCCTCGGGACACTGGGTAATTCACCCCTCCACTTT CASSLGTLGNSPLHF
TRBJ2-3 many TRBV20-1 TRBD1 TGCAGTGCTCCGGACAGGACGAGCACAGATACGCAGTATTTT CSAPDRTSTDTQYF
TRBJ1-6 . TRBV6-1 . TGTGCCAGCACCCCACCGGGAGGGCATAATTCACCCCTCCACTTT CASTPPGGHNSPLHF